Listed here are 8 T cell receptor beta chains from one sample, sequenced in a study of T cells after yellow fever vaccination. One entry per CDR3 protein, called by TCRdb with MiXCR from the 5' RACE reads. This repertoire shows 500,000 to 650,000 distinct CDR3 sequences, roughly a sixth found once; its top ten account for roughly 17%. This sample comprised PBMCs, obtained around 5 days after the first yellow fever vaccination. The receptor set was obtained from a man aged 18 to 30 who received the YFV17D yellow fever vaccine.

This rearrangement joins TRBV18 to TRBJ1-3; D remains ambiguous. This CDR3 is built from 18 residues. Trimming removed 3 bases at V and 0 bases at J, with 18 bases between. Per the germline V gene, CDR1 is KGHSH and CDR2 is LQKENI. This chain's CDR3 is CASSPWEGLSLSGNTIYF. The CDR3 nucleotides are TGTGCCAGCTCACCGTGGGAAGGGCTATCCCTCTCTGGAAACACCATATATTTT.

The CDR3 sequence: CSAEQENTGELFF. CDR3 DNA: TGCAGCGCAGAGCAAGAAAACACCGGGGAGCTGTTTTTT. V gene TRBV29-1 combines with J gene TRBJ2-2; D gene ambiguous. This CDR3 region has 13 residues. Trimming shortened V by 7 bases and J by 2 bases, and 11 bases separated the two germline ends. Germline V gives CDR1 SQVTM, CDR2 ANQGSEA.

This clonotype was counted between two and nine times. The chain employs TRBV6-1 and TRBJ2-7; no definite D call. CDR3 length: 14 residues. Trimming took off 6 bases at V and 1 base at J, with 13 bases between the two ends. Germline CDR1 reads MNHNS; CDR2 reads SASEGT. CDR3 residues: CASSRAGSSYEQYV. The CDR3 DNA follows: TGTGCCAGCAGCAGAGCAGGCTCATCCTACGAGCAGTACGTC.

The V gene is TRBV6-1, the J gene TRBJ1-5; TRBD1 is a possible D gene (6 bases). V lost 4 bases and J lost 6, with 16 bases in between. Germline CDR1 and CDR2: MNHNS and SASEGT. The CDR3 consists of 15 residues. CDR3 amino acids: CASSAGQGLSQPQHF. CDR3 coding DNA: TGTGCCAGCAGTGCCGGGCAGGGGTTGAGTCAGCCCCAGCATTTT.

The chain links TRBV4-1 to TRBJ2-7; a weak D match, TRBD2 (6 bases). Germline CDR1 reads MGHRA; CDR2 reads YSYEKL. V lost 5 bases to trimming and J lost 5 bases, with 13 bases between them. The CDR3 is 13 amino acids. The CDR3 loop reads CASSTRDFDEQYF. The CDR3 nucleotides are TGCGCCAGCAGCACCCGGGACTTCGACGAGCAGTACTTC.

This clonotype was counted only a few times. The chain is built from TRBV20-1 and TRBJ2-3, with 12 bases matching TRBD2. V gave up 3 bases and J gave up 5 bases; unmatched junction bases: 6. The CDR3 is 15 residues long. Germline V gene lookup returns CDR1 DFQATT and CDR2 SNEGSKA (reference sequence). This CDR3 is CSASLAGGLQDTQYF. The CDR3 nucleotides read TGCAGTGCTAGCCTAGCGGGGGGGCTGCAAGATACGCAGTATTTT.

The chain carries TRBV3-1 and TRBJ1-1, with D perhaps TRBD1 (5 bases). The CDR3 has 13 amino acids. The germline CDR1 and CDR2 sequences are LGHDT and YNNKEL (reference sequence). The V gene lost 10 bases and the J gene lost 4 bases, with 16 bases spanning the gap. This chain's CDR3 is CATSGGTATEAFF. The DNA for the CDR3 is TGTGCCACATCAGGAGGGACGGCCACTGAAGCTTTCTTT.

The chain is built from TRBV3-1 and TRBJ2-7, with D uncertain. This CDR3 is built from 14 residues. V lost 3 bases and J 9 bases, leaving 18 bases between the germline ends. CDR1 LGHDT and CDR2 YNNKEL come from the germline V gene (reference sequence). CDR3 region: CASSHRNYKSRQYV. The CDR3 DNA follows: TGTGCCAGCAGCCACCGAAATTACAAATCTAGGCAGTACGTC.